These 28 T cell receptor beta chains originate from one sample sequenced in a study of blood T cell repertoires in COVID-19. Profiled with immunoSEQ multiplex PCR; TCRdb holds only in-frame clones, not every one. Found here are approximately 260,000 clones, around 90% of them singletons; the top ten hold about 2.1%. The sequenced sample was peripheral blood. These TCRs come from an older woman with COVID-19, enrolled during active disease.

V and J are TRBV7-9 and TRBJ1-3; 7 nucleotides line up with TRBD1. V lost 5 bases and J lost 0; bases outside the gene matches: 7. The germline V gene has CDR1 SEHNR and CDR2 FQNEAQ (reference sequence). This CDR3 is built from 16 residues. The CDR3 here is CASSPSGQVSGNTIYF. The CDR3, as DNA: TGTGCCAGCAGCCCATCTGGACAGGTCTCTGGAAACACCATATATTTT.

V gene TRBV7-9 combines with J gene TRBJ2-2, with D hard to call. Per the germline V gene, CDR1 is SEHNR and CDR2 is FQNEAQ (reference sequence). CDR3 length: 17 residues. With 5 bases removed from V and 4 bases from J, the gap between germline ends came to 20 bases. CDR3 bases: TGTGCCAGCAGCGATGACGCATCGTGGCCGGGCACCGGGGAGCTGTTTTTT. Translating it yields CASSDDASWPGTGELFF.

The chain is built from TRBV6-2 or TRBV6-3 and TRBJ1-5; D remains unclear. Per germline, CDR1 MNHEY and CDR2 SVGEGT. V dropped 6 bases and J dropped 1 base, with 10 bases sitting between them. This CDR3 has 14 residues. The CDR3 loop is CASSYQMSNQPQHF. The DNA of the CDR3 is TGTGCCAGCAGCTATCAGATGAGCAATCAGCCCCAGCATTTT.

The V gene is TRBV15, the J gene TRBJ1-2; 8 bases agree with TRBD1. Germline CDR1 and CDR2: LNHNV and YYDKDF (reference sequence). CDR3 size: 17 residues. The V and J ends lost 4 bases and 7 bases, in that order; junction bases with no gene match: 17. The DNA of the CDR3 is TGTGCCACCAGCACCCTAGGGGACAGGAGCAACGCGGGTGGCTACACCTTC. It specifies CATSTLGDRSNAGGYTF.

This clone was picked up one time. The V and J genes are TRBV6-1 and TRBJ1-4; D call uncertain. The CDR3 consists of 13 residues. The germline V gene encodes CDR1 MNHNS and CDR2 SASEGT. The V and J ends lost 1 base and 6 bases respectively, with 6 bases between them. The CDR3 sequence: CASSEVRDEKLFF. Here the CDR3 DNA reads TGTGCCAGCAGTGAAGTCCGGGATGAAAAACTGTTTTTT.

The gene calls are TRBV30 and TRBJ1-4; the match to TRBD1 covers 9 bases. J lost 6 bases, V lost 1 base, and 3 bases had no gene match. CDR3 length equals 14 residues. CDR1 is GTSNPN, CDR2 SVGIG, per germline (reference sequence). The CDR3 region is CAWSAGQGYEKLFF. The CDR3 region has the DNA TGTGCCTGGAGTGCCGGACAGGGGTATGAAAAACTGTTTTTT.

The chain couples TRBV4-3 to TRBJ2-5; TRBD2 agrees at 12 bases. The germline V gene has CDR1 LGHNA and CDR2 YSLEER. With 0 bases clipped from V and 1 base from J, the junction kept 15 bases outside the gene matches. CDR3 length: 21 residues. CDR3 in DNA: TGCGCCAGCAGCCAAGAACCACCTAGCGGGGGGGCCGGTCAGCGCCAAGAGACCCAGTACTTC. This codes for CASSQEPPSGGAGQRQETQYF.

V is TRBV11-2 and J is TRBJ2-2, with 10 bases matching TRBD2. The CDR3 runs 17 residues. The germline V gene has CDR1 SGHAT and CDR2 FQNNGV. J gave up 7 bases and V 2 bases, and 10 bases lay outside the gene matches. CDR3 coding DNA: TGTGCCAGCAGCTTAATCGAAGCGGGGGGGCCTTACGGGGAGCTGTTTTTT. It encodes CASSLIEAGGPYGELFF. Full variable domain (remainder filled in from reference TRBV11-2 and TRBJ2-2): EAGVAQSPRYKIIEKRQSVAFWCNPISGHATLYWYQQILGQGPKLLIQFQNNGVVDDSQLPKDRFSAERLKGVDSTLKIQPAKLEDSAVYLCASSLIEAGGPYGELFFGEGSRLTVL.

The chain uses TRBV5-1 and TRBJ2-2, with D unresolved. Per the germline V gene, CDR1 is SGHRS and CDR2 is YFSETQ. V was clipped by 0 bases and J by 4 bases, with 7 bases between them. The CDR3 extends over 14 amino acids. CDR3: CASSLGHLTGELFF. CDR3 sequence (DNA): TGCGCCAGCAGCTTGGGGCACCTCACCGGGGAGCTGTTTTTT.

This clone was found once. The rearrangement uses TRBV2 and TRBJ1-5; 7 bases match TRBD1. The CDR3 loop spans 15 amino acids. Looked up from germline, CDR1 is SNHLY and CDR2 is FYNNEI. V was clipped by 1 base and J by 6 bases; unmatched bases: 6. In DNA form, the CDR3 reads TGTGCCAGCAGTGAAGACGCAGGGGGAAGTCAGCCCCAGCATTTT. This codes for CASSEDAGGSQPQHF.

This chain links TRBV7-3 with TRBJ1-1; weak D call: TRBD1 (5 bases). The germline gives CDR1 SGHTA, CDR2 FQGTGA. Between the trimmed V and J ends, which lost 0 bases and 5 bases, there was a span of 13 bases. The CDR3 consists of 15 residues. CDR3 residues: CASSLTAAGGTEAFF. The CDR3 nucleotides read TGTGCCAGCAGCTTAACGGCCGCTGGGGGGACTGAAGCTTTCTTT.

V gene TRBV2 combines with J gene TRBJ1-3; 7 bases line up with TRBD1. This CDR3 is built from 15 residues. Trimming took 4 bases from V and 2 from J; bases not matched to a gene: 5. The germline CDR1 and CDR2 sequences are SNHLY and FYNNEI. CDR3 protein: CASSVARGTGNTIYF. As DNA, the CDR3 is TGTGCCAGCAGTGTGGCCAGGGGGACTGGAAACACCATATATTTT. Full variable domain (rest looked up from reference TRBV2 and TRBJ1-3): EPEVTQTPSHQVTQMGQEVILRCVPISNHLYFYWYRQILGQKVEFLVSFYNNEISEKSEIFDDQFSVERPDGSNFTLKIRSTKLEDSAMYFCASSVARGTGNTIYFGEGSWLTVV.

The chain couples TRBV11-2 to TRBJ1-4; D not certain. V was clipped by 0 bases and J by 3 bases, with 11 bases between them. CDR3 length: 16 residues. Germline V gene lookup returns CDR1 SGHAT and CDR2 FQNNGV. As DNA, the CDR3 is TGTGCCAGCAGCTTAGAAGGGTCAGCGGCTAATGAAAAACTGTTTTTT. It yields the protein CASSLEGSAANEKLFF.

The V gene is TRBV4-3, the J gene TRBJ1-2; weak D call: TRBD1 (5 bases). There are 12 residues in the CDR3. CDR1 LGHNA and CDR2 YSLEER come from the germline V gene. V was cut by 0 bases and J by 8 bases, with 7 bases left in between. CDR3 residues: CASSQDRQGYTF. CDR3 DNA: TGCGCCAGCAGCCAAGATAGACAGGGCTACACCTTC.

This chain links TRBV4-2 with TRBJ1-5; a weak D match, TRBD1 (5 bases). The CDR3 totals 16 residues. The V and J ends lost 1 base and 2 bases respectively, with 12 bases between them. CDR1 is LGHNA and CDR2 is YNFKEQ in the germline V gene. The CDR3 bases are TGTGCCAGCAGCCAAGTCTGGGGCAGGGGCAATCAGCCCCAGCATTTT. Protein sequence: CASSQVWGRGNQPQHF.

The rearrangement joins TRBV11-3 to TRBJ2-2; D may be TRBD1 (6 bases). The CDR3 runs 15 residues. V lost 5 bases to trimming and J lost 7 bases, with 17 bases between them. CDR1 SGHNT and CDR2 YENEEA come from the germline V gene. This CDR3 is CASSPKTGGHGELFF. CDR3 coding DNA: TGTGCCAGCAGCCCTAAGACAGGCGGTCACGGGGAGCTGTTTTTT.

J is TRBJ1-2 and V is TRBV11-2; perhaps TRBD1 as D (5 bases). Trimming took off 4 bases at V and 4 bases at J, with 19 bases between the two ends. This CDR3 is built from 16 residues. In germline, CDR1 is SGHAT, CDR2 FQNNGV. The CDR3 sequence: CASSSERTGVRYGYTF. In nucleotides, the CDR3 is TGTGCCAGCAGCTCAGAGCGGACGGGGGTTCGCTATGGCTACACCTTC.

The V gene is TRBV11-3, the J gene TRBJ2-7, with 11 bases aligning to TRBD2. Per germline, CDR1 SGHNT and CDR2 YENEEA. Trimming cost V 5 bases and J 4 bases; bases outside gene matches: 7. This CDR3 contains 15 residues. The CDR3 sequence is CASSPHGTSGYEQYF. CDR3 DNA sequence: TGTGCCAGCAGCCCCCACGGGACTAGCGGATACGAGCAGTACTTC.

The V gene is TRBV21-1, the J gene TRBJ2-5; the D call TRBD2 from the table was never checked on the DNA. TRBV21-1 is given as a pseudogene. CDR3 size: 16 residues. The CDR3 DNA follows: TGTGCCAGCAGCAATCCTACGAGGGCAGGCCGAGAGACCCAGTACTTC. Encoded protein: CASSNPTRAGRETQYF.

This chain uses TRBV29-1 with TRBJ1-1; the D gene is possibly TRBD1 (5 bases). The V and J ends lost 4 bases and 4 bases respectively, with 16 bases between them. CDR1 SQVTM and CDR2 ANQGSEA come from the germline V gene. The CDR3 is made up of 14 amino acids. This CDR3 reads CSVARDRGVTEAFF. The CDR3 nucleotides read TGCAGCGTTGCCAGGGATCGGGGGGTCACTGAAGCTTTCTTT.

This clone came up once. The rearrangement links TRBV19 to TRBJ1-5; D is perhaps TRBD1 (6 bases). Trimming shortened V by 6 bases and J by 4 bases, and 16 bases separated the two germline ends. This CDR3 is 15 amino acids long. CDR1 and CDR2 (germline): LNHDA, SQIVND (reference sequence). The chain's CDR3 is CASRGTGTPNQPQHF. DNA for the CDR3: TGTGCCAGTAGGGGGACCGGGACACCAAATCAGCCCCAGCATTTT.

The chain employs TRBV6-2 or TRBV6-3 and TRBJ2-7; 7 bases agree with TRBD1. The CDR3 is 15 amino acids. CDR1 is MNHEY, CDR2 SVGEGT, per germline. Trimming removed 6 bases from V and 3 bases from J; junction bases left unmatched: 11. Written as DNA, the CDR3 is TGTGCCAGCAGGCCTCAGGGGGACGGATTCTACGAGCAGTACTTC. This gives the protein CASRPQGDGFYEQYF.

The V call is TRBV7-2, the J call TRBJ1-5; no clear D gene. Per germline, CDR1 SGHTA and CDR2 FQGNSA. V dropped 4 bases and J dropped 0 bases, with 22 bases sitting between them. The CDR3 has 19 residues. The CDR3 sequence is CASSSPGVGSTYSNQPQHF. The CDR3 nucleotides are TGTGCCAGCAGCTCCCCCGGGGTAGGGTCAACATATAGCAATCAGCCCCAGCATTTT.

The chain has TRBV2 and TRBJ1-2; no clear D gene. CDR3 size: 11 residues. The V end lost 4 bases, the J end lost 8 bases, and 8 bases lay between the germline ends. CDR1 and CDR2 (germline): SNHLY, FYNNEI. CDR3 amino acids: CASSGVRGYTF. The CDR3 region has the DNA TGTGCCAGCAGTGGAGTAAGAGGCTACACCTTC.

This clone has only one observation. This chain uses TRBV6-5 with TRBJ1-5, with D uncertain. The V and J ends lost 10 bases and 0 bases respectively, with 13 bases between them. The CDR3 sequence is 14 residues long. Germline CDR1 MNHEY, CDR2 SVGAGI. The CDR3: CATGQRYSNQPQHF. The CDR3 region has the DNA TGTGCCACCGGTCAGCGGTATAGCAATCAGCCCCAGCATTTT.

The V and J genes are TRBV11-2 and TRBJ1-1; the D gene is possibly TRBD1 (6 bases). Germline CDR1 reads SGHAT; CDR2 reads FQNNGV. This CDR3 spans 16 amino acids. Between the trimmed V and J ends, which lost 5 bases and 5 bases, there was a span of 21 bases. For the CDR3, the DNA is TGTGCCAGCAGCCCCCAACCCGGCAGGGGCAATACTGAAGCTTTCTTT. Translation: CASSPQPGRGNTEAFF.

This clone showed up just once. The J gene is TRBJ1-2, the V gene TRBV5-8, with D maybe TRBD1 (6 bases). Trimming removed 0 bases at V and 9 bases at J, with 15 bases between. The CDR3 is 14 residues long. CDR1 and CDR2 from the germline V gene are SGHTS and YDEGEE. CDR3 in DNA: TGTGCCAGCAGCTTGGTTGGGGCAGGGGAAAGCTACACCTTC. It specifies CASSLVGAGESYTF.

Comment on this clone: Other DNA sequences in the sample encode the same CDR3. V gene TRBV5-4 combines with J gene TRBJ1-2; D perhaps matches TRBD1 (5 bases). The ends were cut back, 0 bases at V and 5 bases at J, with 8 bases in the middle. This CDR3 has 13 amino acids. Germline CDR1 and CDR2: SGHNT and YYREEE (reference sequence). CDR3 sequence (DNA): TGTGCCAGCAGCTTGGTACAGGAATATGGCTACACCTTC. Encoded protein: CASSLVQEYGYTF.